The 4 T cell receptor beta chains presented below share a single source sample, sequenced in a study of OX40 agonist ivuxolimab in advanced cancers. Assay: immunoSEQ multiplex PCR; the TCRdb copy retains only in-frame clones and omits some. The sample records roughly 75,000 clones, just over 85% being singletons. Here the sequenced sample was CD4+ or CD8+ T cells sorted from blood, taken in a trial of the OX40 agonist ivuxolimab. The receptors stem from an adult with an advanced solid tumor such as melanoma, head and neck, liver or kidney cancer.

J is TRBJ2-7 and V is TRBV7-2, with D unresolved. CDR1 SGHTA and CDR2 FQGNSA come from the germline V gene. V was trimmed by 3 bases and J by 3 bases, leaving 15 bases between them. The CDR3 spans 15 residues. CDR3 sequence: CASSLRPAPNYEQYF. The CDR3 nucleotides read TGTGCCAGCAGCTTGCGACCCGCGCCAAACTACGAGCAGTACTTC.

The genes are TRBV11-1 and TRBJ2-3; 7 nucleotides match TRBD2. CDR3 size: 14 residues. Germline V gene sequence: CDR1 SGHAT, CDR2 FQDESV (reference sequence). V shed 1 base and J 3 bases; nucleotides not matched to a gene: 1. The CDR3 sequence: CASSLDGRTDTQYF. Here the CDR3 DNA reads TGTGCCAGCAGCTTAGACGGGAGGACAGATACGCAGTATTTT.

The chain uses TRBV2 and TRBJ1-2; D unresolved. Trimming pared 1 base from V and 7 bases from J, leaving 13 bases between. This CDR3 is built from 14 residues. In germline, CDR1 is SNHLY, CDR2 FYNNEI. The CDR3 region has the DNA TGTGCCAGCAGTGAAGTGGGCACCCGGGGTGGCTACACCTTC. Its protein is CASSEVGTRGGYTF.

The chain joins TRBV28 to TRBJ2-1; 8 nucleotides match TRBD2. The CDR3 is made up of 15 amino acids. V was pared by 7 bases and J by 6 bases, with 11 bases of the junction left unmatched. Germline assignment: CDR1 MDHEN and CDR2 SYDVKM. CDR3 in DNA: TGTGCCAGCAAATTAGCGGGACGAACTGCCAATGAGCAGTTCTTC. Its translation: CASKLAGRTANEQFF.